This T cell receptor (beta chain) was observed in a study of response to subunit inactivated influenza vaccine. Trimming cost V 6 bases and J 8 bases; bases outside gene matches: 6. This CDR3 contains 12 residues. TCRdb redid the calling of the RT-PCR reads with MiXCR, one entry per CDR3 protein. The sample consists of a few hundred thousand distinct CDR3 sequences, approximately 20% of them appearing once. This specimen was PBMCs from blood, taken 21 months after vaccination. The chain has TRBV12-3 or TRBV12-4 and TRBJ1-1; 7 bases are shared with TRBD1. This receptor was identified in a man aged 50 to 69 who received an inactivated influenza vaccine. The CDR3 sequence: CASRIPGQEAFF. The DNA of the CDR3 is TGTGCCAGCAGAATCCCGGGACAGGAAGCTTTCTTT.